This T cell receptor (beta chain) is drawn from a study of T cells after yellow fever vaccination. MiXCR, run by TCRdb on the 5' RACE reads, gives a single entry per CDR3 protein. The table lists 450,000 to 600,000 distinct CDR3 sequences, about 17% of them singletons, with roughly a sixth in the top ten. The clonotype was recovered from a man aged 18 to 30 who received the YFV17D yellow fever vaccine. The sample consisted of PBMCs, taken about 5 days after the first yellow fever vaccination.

The DNA of the CDR3 is TGTGCCAGCATCACCCCCGACAGGGGGTATGAATTCGGCACTGAAGCTTTCTTT. Amino acid sequence: CASITPDRGYEFGTEAFF. The chain is built from TRBV6-2 or TRBV6-3 and TRBJ1-1; 9 bases fit TRBD1. The J segment lost 4 bases and the V segment lost 7 bases, leaving 19 bases of the junction unmatched. The CDR3 runs 18 residues. Per the germline V gene, CDR1 is MNHEY and CDR2 is SVGEGT.